The 32 T cell receptor beta chains given below trace back to one sample, sequenced in a study of T-cell memory formation after mild COVID-19. TCRdb re-derived calls from the 5' RACE reads in MiXCR, one entry per CDR3 protein. The table lists 150,000 to 200,000 distinct CDR3 sequences, over 10% of them singletons. Material: PBMCs or a T cell subset sorted from them (not recorded which). These receptors were collected from a man between 18 and 29 years old who had mild COVID-19 (a few samples of this study predate the infection). Cell type and time point are not known.

This clonotype was recorded at least ten times. The V gene is TRBV9, the J gene TRBJ2-3, with 14 bases aligning to TRBD2. Germline lookup yields CDR1 SGDLS and CDR2 YYNGEE. The ends lost 3 bases at V and 2 bases at J; junction bases unmatched: 8. The CDR3 is 18 amino acids. DNA of the CDR3: TGTGCCAGCAGCGCCCCCGGGACTAGCGGGGGAATCACAGATACGCAGTATTTT. This gives the protein CASSAPGTSGGITDTQYF.

This clonotype has only a few counts. V usage is TRBV7-9 and J usage is TRBJ2-3; D gene unclear. Germline V CDR1 and CDR2: SEHNR, FQNEAQ (reference sequence). The V end lost 3 bases, the J end lost 3 bases, and 13 bases lay between the germline ends. The CDR3 is 15 residues long. The CDR3 is CASSLMGLATDTQYF. The CDR3 region has the DNA TGTGCCAGCAGCTTGATGGGGTTAGCAACAGATACGCAGTATTTT.

In this sample, this clonotype turned up a few times. This rearrangement joins TRBV7-2 to TRBJ1-3; TRBD1 is a possible D gene (6 bases). The CDR3 loop spans 14 amino acids. Deletions cut 5 bases from V and 0 bases from J, with 8 bases between. The germline gives CDR1 SGHTA, CDR2 FQGNSA. The chain's CDR3 is CASSLRGSGNTIYF. The CDR3 DNA reads as TGTGCCAGCAGCCTCAGGGGCTCTGGAAACACCATATATTTT.

This clonotype was picked up a small number of times. The genes are TRBV9 and TRBJ1-1; 9 nucleotides agree with TRBD1. Unmatched junction bases numbered 9, after V lost 4 bases and J lost 5 bases. CDR1 is SGDLS, CDR2 YYNGEE, per germline. This CDR3 comprises 15 residues. CDR3 loop: CASSIEGQGKTEAFF. In DNA, the CDR3 is TGTGCCAGCAGCATAGAAGGACAGGGGAAGACTGAAGCTTTCTTT.

The V and J genes are TRBV29-1 and TRBJ1-6; no firm D call. CDR3 length: 14 amino acids. CDR1 and CDR2 (germline): SQVTM, ANQGSEA. The V and J ends lost 5 bases and 6 bases respectively, with 14 bases between them. CDR3 protein: CSVKGSTPNSPLHF. In DNA form, the CDR3 reads TGCAGCGTTAAGGGTTCCACTCCTAATTCACCCCTCCACTTT.

This chain uses TRBV7-2 with TRBJ1-6; no definite D call. The germline gives CDR1 SGHTA, CDR2 FQGNSA. This CDR3 region has 13 residues. Trimming pared 4 bases from V and 10 bases from J, leaving 11 bases between. As DNA, the CDR3 is TGTGCCAGCAGCTACCGACTGGGCTCACCCCTCCACTTT. Its translation is CASSYRLGSPLHF.

A note on this clonotype: Relative to the germline gene, one junction end is altered; a read error may explain this. The genes are TRBV7-9 and TRBJ2-5, with TRBD1 matching over 12 bases. Germline CDR1 is SEHNR and CDR2 is FQNEAQ (reference sequence). This CDR3 contains 14 residues. CDR3: CAGSAGTGGFAQYF. The DNA of the CDR3 is TGTGCCGGCAGCGCCGGGACAGGGGGCTTTGCCCAGTACTTC. The full variable domain, rest sourced from reference TRBV7-9 and TRBJ2-5, is DTGVSQNPRHKITKRGQNVTFRCDPISEHNRLYWYRQTLGQGPEFLTYFQNEAQLEKSRLLSDRFSAERPKGSFSTLEIQRTEQGDSAMYLCAGSAGTGGFAQYFGPGTRLLVL.

This clonotype has ten or more counts. The chain employs TRBV2 and TRBJ2-7, with D unclear. CDR1 is SNHLY and CDR2 is FYNNEI in the germline V gene. The CDR3 is 13 amino acids. Trimming left V 2 bases short and J 3 bases short, with 8 bases between. The CDR3 DNA sequence: TGTGCCAGCAGTGAATCGGTATACTACGAGCAGTACGTC. Translating it yields CASSESVYYEQYV.

This clonotype showed up many times. CDR3 region: CASSVGRLSYEQYF. Written as DNA, the CDR3 is TGTGCCAGCAGCGTGGGACGGCTCTCCTACGAGCAGTACTTC. The chain has TRBV7-8 and TRBJ2-7; D might be TRBD1 or TRBD2, each matching 5 bases. The V gene lost 5 bases and the J gene lost 0 bases, with 11 bases spanning the gap. The CDR3 consists of 14 residues. The germline V gene encodes CDR1 SGHVS and CDR2 FQNEAQ.

This clonotype was seen a few times. J is TRBJ1-2 and V is TRBV27; tentative D call: TRBD1 (5 bases). CDR1 is MNHEY, CDR2 SMNVEV, per germline (reference sequence). The CDR3 totals 15 residues. V was cut by 6 bases and J by 4 bases, with 18 bases left in between. The CDR3 loop is CASSPRVGPGYGYTF. DNA of the CDR3: TGTGCCAGCAGCCCCAGGGTAGGTCCGGGCTATGGCTACACCTTC.

This clonotype was picked up many times. This chain links TRBV12-3 or TRBV12-4 with TRBJ2-1; TRBD2 agrees at 9 bases. The CDR3 runs to 15 residues. The J segment lost 9 bases and the V segment lost 3 bases, leaving 9 bases of the junction unmatched. The CDR3 region has the DNA TGTGCCAGCAGTTTGCGGCGGGGGGGCCTAGGTGAGCAGTTCTTC. Translated: CASSLRRGGLGEQFF.

The V call is TRBV15, the J call TRBJ2-3; 8 nucleotides line up with TRBD1. CDR1 and CDR2 from the germline V gene are LNHNV and YYDKDF (reference sequence). The CDR3 loop spans 14 amino acids. V lost 4 bases to trimming and J lost 6 bases; unmatched junction nucleotides: 6. DNA of the CDR3: TGTGCCACCAGCAAGACAGGGGCGGGGGATACGCAGTATTTT. Its protein is CATSKTGAGDTQYF.

In its sample, this clonotype was seen many times. This chain uses TRBV7-9 with TRBJ1-3; D is unclear. The CDR3 spans 12 residues. Per the germline V gene, CDR1 is SEHNR and CDR2 is FQNEAQ (reference sequence). Trimming took off 2 bases at V and 4 bases at J, with 3 bases between the two ends. CDR3 residues: CASSLHGNTIYF. CDR3 nucleotide sequence: TGTGCCAGCAGCTTACACGGAAACACCATATATTTT.

The rearrangement joins TRBV15 to TRBJ2-7; D ambiguous. The CDR3 loop spans 13 amino acids. In germline, CDR1 is LNHNV, CDR2 YYDKDF (reference sequence). Between the trimmed V and J ends, which lost 2 bases and 0 bases, there was a span of 5 bases. The CDR3 loop is CATSRQISYEQYV. The CDR3 DNA follows: TGTGCCACCAGCAGACAGATCTCCTACGAGCAGTACGTC.

To note about this clonotype: The junction and the germline gene differ at one end; a read error may be behind it. The chain links TRBV29-1 to TRBJ1-2; TRBD1 is a possible D gene (6 bases). The V gene's germline CDR1 is SQVTM and CDR2 ANQGSEA. This CDR3 spans 15 amino acids. CDR3 coding DNA: TGCAGCGTCGAAGGGGGGGTCCAGGGCGACTATGGCTACACCTTC. It yields the protein CSVEGGVQGDYGYTF.

In its sample, this clonotype was seen a few times. This chain uses TRBV18 with TRBJ2-3; D is unresolved. Germline-derived CDR1 and CDR2 are KGHSH and LQKENI. This CDR3 contains 14 residues. Trimming took off 2 bases at V and 5 bases at J, with 11 bases between the two ends. The CDR3 nucleotides are TGTGCCAGCTCACCAACACCCCGCGGAGATACGCAGTATTTT. As protein: CASSPTPRGDTQYF.

This sequence joins TRBV20-1 and TRBJ2-7; TRBD1 is a possible D gene (6 bases). The germline gives CDR1 DFQATT, CDR2 SNEGSKA (reference sequence). The ends were cut back, 6 bases at V and 2 bases at J, with 8 bases in the middle. The CDR3 extends over 11 amino acids. CDR3: CSAGGTYEQYF. DNA for the CDR3: TGCAGTGCAGGGGGAACCTACGAGCAGTACTTC.

This clonotype came up many times. The rearrangement uses TRBV6-4 and TRBJ1-5; the match to TRBD1 covers 7 bases. CDR1 MRHNA and CDR2 SNTAGT come from the germline V gene. The CDR3 has 15 residues. J gave up 7 bases and V 6 bases, and 12 bases lay outside the gene matches. The CDR3 DNA is TGTGCCAGCAGCCCCTCAGGGGCAGGGGGGCAGCCCCAGCATTTT. Translated: CASSPSGAGGQPQHF.

Only a few counts were recorded for this clonotype. CDR3: CASISPDTYGYTF. The DNA of the CDR3 is TGTGCCAGCATTAGCCCGGATACCTATGGCTACACCTTC. V is TRBV6-5 and J is TRBJ1-2; D gene unclear. Between the trimmed V and J ends, which lost 7 bases and 4 bases, there was a span of 13 bases. The CDR3 spans 13 residues. Germline assignment: CDR1 MNHEY and CDR2 SVGAGI.

The chain links TRBV20-1 to TRBJ2-5; no clear D gene. Deletions cut 1 base from V and 2 bases from J, with 5 bases between. This CDR3 contains 12 residues. CDR1 DFQATT and CDR2 SNEGSKA come from the germline V gene (reference sequence). The CDR3 bases are TGCAGTGCTAGAGTCAGTCAAGAGACCCAGTACTTC. It codes for CSARVSQETQYF.

This clonotype was counted ten times or more. The genes are TRBV7-9 and TRBJ2-2, with D uncertain. The V and J ends lost 5 bases and 4 bases respectively, with 8 bases between them. Germline CDR1 SEHNR, CDR2 FQNEAQ (reference sequence). This CDR3 spans 13 amino acids. In DNA, the CDR3 is TGTGCCAGCAGCCCACAAGTCACCGGGGAGCTGTTTTTT. Protein product: CASSPQVTGELFF.

The chain carries TRBV7-3 and TRBJ1-6; no firm D call. The CDR3 has 13 residues. Germline lookup yields CDR1 SGHTA and CDR2 FQGTGA. V gave up 4 bases and J gave up 7 bases, with 8 bases separating them. The CDR3 nucleotides read TGTGCCAGCAGCTCGTACAGCAATTCACCCCTCCACTTT. Protein product: CASSSYSNSPLHF.

This clonotype showed up just once. The V and J genes are TRBV5-6 and TRBJ1-6; D call uncertain. V lost 4 bases and J lost 9, with 20 bases in between. CDR3 length: 16 amino acids. From germline, CDR1 is SGHDT and CDR2 YYEEEE. The CDR3 loop reads CASSRLGSAPLSPLHF. Here the CDR3 DNA reads TGTGCCAGCAGCCGTCTCGGTTCGGCCCCTCTTTCACCCCTCCACTTT.

This clonotype was seen a handful of times. The V call is TRBV7-2, the J call TRBJ2-3; 9 bases match TRBD2. Germline values: CDR1 SGHTA, CDR2 FQGNSA. The junction had 9 bases not matched to a gene; V was cut back by 4 bases and J by 4 bases. The CDR3 is 16 residues long. The CDR3 bases are TGTGCCAGCAGCTCCAGGCCGGGACTAGCTGCAGATACGCAGTATTTT. The encoded protein is CASSSRPGLAADTQYF.

This clonotype was counted between two and nine times. The chain uses TRBV6-2 or TRBV6-3 and TRBJ1-1; no clear D. The germline CDR1 and CDR2 sequences are MNHEY and SVGEGT. The CDR3 covers 13 residues. Trimming shortened V by 8 bases and J by 4 bases, and 14 bases separated the two germline ends. The CDR3 here is CASQTPVGTEAFF. CDR3 coding DNA: TGTGCCAGCCAAACACCGGTGGGCACTGAAGCTTTCTTT.

This clonotype showed up just a few times. J is TRBJ1-5 and V is TRBV20-1; 7 positions match TRBD1. Germline V CDR1 and CDR2: DFQATT, SNEGSKA (reference sequence). Trimming removed 1 base from V and 6 bases from J; junction bases left unmatched: 6. There are 14 residues in the CDR3. In DNA form, the CDR3 reads TGCAGTGCTAGAGGTGGAGGGGGCGGTCAGCCCCAGCATTTT. Translating gives CSARGGGGGQPQHF.

The V gene is TRBV6-5, the J gene TRBJ1-3, with D perhaps matching TRBD1 (5 bases). The CDR3 loop spans 14 amino acids. CDR1 is MNHEY, CDR2 SVGAGI, per germline. V lost 0 bases and J 4 bases, leaving 7 bases between the germline ends. The CDR3 protein is CASSYSGAGNTIYF. The CDR3, as DNA: TGTGCCAGCAGTTACTCCGGGGCAGGAAACACCATATATTTT.

This clonotype was observed a few times. The chain uses TRBV29-1 and TRBJ2-3; D is possibly TRBD1 or TRBD2 (7 bases each). The V end lost 6 bases, the J end lost 2 bases, and 12 bases lay between the germline ends. The CDR3 loop spans 13 amino acids. Germline loops: CDR1 SQVTM, CDR2 ANQGSEA. CDR3 residues: CSVRGGITDTQYF. The CDR3 coding sequence is TGCAGCGTCAGGGGGGGGATCACAGATACGCAGTATTTT.

This clonotype was observed a handful of times. The V and J genes are TRBV6-5 and TRBJ1-1; TRBD1 aligns across 7 bases. The CDR3 covers 16 residues. The V gene end was trimmed by 7 bases and the J gene end by 1 base; junction bases not matched to a gene: 12. The germline V gene has CDR1 MNHEY and CDR2 SVGAGI. The chain's CDR3 is CASKSQGSIANTEAFF. In DNA form, the CDR3 reads TGTGCCAGCAAATCACAGGGGAGTATTGCGAACACTGAAGCTTTCTTT.

The chain employs TRBV6-5 and TRBJ2-3, with D unresolved. This CDR3 has 13 amino acids. CDR1 and CDR2 (germline): MNHEY, SVGAGI. V lost 2 bases and J 6 bases, leaving 9 bases between the germline ends. The CDR3: CASSYRARDTQYF. The DNA for the CDR3 is TGTGCCAGCAGTTACCGGGCTAGGGATACGCAGTATTTT.

In its sample, this clonotype was seen many times. This sequence joins TRBV24-1 and TRBJ2-1; maybe TRBD1 (7 bases). CDR3 length: 14 residues. Looked up from germline, CDR1 is KGHDR and CDR2 is SFDVKD. V lost 5 bases and J lost 8, with 15 bases in between. The chain's CDR3 is CATSGQGGRYEQFF. CDR3 coding DNA: TGTGCCACCAGTGGGCAGGGGGGCCGGTATGAGCAGTTCTTC.

Worth noting for this clonotype: This could be a read error, since a much larger clone is one nucleotide away. The chain couples TRBV12-3 or TRBV12-4 to TRBJ2-7, with 7 bases lining up with TRBD2. The CDR3 is 14 amino acids. The CDR3 here is CDSKRAGDVYEQYF. CDR3 in DNA: TGTGACAGCAAGAGGGCGGGGGACGTTTACGAGCAGTACTTC.